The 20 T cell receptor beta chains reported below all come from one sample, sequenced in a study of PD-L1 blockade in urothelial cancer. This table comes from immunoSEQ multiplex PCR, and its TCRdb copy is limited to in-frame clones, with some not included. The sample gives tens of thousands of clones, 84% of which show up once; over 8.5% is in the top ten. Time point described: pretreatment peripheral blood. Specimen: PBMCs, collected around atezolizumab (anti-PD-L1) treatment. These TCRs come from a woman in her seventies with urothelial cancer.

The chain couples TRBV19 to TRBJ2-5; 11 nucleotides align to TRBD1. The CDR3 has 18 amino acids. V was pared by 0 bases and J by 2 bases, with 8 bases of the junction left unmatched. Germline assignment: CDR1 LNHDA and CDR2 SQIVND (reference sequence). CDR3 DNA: TGTGCCAGTAGTATAGATTCTCCGGGACAGGGGGGACAAGAGACCCAGTACTTC. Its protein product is CASSIDSPGQGGQETQYF.

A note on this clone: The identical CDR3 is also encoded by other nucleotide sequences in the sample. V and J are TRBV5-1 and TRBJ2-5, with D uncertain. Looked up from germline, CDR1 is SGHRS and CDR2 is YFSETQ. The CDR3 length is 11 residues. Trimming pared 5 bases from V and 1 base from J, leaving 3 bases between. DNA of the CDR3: TGCGCCAGCAGTCTCCAAGAGACCCAGTACTTC. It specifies CASSLQETQYF.

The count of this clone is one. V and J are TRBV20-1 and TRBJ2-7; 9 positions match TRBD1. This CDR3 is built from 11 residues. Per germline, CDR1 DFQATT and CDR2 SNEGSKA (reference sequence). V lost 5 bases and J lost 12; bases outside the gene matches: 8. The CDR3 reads CSARNRGRLYF. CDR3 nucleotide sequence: TGCAGTGCTCGAAACAGGGGGCGTCTGTACTTC.

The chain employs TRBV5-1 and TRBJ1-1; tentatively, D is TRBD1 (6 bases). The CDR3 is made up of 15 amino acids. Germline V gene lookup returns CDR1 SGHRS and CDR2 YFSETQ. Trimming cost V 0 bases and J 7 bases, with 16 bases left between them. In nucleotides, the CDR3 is TGCGCCAGCAGCTTGGCAGGAGTGAGCAGGGGTGAAGCTTTCTTT. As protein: CASSLAGVSRGEAFF.

The CDR3 DNA reads as TGTGCCAGCAGCTTAAGTCTAGCGGGAGGGGAGCAGTTCTTC. This translates into CASSLSLAGGEQFF. This chain connects TRBV7-3 to TRBJ2-1; 12 bases align to TRBD2. Trimming cost V 1 base and J 10 bases; bases outside gene matches: 2. The CDR3 is 14 amino acids. Germline CDR1 is SGHTA and CDR2 is FQGTGA. Supplemented by reference TRBV7-3 and TRBJ2-1, the full variable domain reads GAGVSQTPSNKVTEKGKYVELRCDPISGHTALYWYRQSLGQGPEFLIYFQGTGAADDSGLPNDRFFAVRPEGSVSTLKIQRTERGDSAVYLCASSLSLAGGEQFFGPGTRLTVL.

The CDR3 DNA is TGTGCCAGCAGCTTGACAGGGGGGGAAATCGGGACCCAGTACTTC. Encoded protein: CASSLTGGEIGTQYF. The V and J genes are TRBV7-6 and TRBJ2-5; 9 bases are a match to TRBD1. J was trimmed by 7 bases and V by 3 bases; bases with no gene match: 9. Germline-derived CDR1 and CDR2 are SGHVS and FNYEAQ. CDR3 length: 15 amino acids.

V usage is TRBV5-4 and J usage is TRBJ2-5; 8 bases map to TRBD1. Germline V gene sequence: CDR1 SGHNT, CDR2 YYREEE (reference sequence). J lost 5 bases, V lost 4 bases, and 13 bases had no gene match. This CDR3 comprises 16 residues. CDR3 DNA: TGTGCCAGCAGCCAAGGGCTAGGACAGGGTGGCGAGACCCAGTACTTC. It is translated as CASSQGLGQGGETQYF.

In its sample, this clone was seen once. CDR3 coding DNA: TGCGCCAGCAGCCAAATTCCGGGACAGGCCTTCTCTGGGGCCAACGTCCTGACTTTC. It is translated as CASSQIPGQAFSGANVLTF. The genes are TRBV4-1 and TRBJ2-6; 8 positions match TRBD1. The junction had 9 bases not matched to a gene; V was cut back by 2 bases and J by 0 bases. In germline, CDR1 is MGHRA, CDR2 YSYEKL. This CDR3 has 19 amino acids.

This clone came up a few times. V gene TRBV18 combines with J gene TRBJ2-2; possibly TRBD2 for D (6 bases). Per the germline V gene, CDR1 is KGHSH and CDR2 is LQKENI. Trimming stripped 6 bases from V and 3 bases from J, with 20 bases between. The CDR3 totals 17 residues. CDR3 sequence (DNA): TGTGCCAGCTCCCCGACCGGGCAGGGACTCTACACCGGGGAGCTGTTTTTT. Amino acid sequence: CASSPTGQGLYTGELFF.

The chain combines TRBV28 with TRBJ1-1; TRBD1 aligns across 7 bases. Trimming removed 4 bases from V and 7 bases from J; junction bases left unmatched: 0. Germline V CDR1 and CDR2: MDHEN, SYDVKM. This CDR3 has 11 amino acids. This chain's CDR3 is CASSYRGEAFF. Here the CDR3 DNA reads TGTGCCAGCAGTTACAGGGGTGAAGCTTTCTTT.

The CDR3 loop is CASSQDVWHSNQPQHF. CDR3 bases: TGCGCCAGCAGCCAAGATGTGTGGCATAGCAATCAGCCCCAGCATTTT. The chain recombines TRBV4-1 with TRBJ1-5, with D hard to call. This CDR3 comprises 16 residues. The germline V gene encodes CDR1 MGHRA and CDR2 YSYEKL. V lost 0 bases, J lost 0 bases, and 9 bases lay in between.

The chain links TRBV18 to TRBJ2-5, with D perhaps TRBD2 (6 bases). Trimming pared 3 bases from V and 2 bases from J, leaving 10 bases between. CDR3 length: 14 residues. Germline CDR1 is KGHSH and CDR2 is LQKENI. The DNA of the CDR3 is TGTGCCAGCTCACCCTGGGACTTGCAAGAGACCCAGTACTTC. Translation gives CASSPWDLQETQYF.

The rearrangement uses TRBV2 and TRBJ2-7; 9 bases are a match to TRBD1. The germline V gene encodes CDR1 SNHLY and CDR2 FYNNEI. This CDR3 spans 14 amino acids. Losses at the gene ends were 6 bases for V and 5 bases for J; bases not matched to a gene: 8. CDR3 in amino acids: CASRDRGLFDEQYF. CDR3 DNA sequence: TGTGCCAGCAGGGACAGGGGTTTGTTTGACGAGCAGTACTTC.

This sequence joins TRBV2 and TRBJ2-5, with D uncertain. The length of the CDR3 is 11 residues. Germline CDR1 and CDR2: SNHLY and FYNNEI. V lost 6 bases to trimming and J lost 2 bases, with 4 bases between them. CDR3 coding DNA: TGTGCCAGCAGCGGGCAAGAGACCCAGTACTTC. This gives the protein CASSGQETQYF.

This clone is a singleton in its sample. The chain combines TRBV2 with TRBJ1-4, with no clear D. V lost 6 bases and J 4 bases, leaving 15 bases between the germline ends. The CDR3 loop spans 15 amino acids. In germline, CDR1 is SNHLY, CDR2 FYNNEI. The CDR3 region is CASRARQVYNEKLFF. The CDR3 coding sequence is TGTGCCAGCAGAGCCCGGCAGGTTTATAATGAAAAACTGTTTTTT.

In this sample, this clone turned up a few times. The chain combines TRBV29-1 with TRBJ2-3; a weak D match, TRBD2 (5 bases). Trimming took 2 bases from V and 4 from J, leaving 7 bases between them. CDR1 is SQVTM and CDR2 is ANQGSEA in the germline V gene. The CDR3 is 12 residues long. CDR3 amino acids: CSVESGSDTQYF. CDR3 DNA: TGCAGCGTTGAATCGGGATCAGATACGCAGTATTTT.

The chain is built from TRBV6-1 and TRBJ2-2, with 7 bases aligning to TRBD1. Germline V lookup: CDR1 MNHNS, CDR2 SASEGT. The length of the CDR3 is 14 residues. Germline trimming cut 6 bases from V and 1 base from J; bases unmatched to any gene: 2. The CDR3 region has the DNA TGTGCCAGCAGCCGACAGGGGAACACCGGGGAGCTGTTTTTT. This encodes CASSRQGNTGELFF.

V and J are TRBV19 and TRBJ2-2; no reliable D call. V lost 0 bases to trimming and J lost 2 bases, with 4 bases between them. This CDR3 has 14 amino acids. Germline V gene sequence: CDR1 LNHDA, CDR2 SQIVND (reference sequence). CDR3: CASSIDRNTGELFF. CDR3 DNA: TGTGCCAGTAGTATAGACCGTAACACCGGGGAGCTGTTTTTT.

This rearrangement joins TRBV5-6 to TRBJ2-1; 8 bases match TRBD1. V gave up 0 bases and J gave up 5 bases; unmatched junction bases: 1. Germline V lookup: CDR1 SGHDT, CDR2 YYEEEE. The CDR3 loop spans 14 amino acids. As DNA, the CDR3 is TGTGCCAGCAGCTTGGTGGACAGGGACAATGAGCAGTTCTTC. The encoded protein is CASSLVDRDNEQFF.

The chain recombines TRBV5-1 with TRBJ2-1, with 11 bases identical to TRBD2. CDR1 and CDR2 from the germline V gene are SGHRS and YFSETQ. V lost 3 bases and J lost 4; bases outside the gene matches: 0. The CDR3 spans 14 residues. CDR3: CASSSSGRYNEQFF. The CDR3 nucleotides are TGCGCCAGCAGCTCTAGCGGGAGGTACAATGAGCAGTTCTTC. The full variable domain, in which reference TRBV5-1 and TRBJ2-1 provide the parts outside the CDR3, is KAGVTQTPRYLIKTRGQQVTLSCSPISGHRSVSWYQQTPGQGLQFLFEYFSETQRNKGNFPGRFSGRQFSNSRSEMNVSTLELGDSALYLCASSSSGRYNEQFFGPGTRLTVL.